This T cell receptor beta chain was profiled in a study of cytomegalovirus exposure and HLA in healthy donors. Background on the study: Genotyping of some 390 donors showed that 80% to 85% belonged to the Caucasian-associated ancestry cluster. Findings of the study overall: In vitro work confirmed that a few CMV-associated chains recognize CMV antigens. Reportedly, diagnosis of cytomegalovirus status by the classifier showed high specificity and sensitivity. Being productive about 90% or about 30% of the time was typical of most TCR beta V segments in an earlier analysis.

Trimming stripped 4 bases from V and 1 base from J, with 10 bases between. The germline gives CDR1 MGHRA, CDR2 YSYEKL. The CDR3 is made up of 14 amino acids. Worth noting for this clone: What it binds is unknown.

In the PCR, 60 Vbeta and 13 Jbeta primers were used. Only in-frame clones appear in the TCRdb table, and some are missing; sequencing was by immunoSEQ multiplex PCR. Here the sample spans under 300,000 clones, approximately 91% being singletons. This sequence was found in a girl under 10 years old in good health and CMV-seronegative. The chain couples TRBV4-1 to TRBJ1-1; tentatively, D is TRBD1 (5 bases). The sample was PBMCs. The CDR3 nucleotides are TGCGCCAGCAGCCGAGACAGCGGGAACACTGAAGCTTTCTTT. Protein: CASSRDSGNTEAFF.